This entry features one TCR beta chain sequence. Its target is not known. The CDR3 is 12 residues long. The V end lost 2 bases, the J end lost 14 bases, and 18 bases lay between the germline ends. Germline values: CDR1 GTSNPN, CDR2 SVGIG (reference sequence). This sample was included in a study of shared clonotypes between healthy human individuals. Study-wide findings and caveats: A handful of donors shared around 5.2% of their naive CD4 clonotypes. The study found lower generation probabilities in non-shared clonotypes than in those shared by all four donors.

Produced via immunoSEQ multiplex PCR; TCRdb's table is partial and in-frame only. The sample shows some 2.3 million clones, over 90% of them seen only once. The receptor was isolated from a man between 18 and 35 years old in good health. Some clones in this sample may be carry-over from other donors' samples. Sequencing used naive CD4+ T cells from PBMCs. Indicated subset: CD45RA+ positively selected. This chain joins TRBV30 and TRBJ2-5; D not certain. The CDR3 DNA follows: TGTGCCTGGAGTCGCCTGTGGTGGACGCCCTACTTC. Its protein is CAWSRLWWTPYF.